This TCR beta chain was identified in a study of T cell repertoires in ileal Crohn's disease. CDR3 length equals 15 residues. Germline V gene sequence: CDR1 LNHDA, CDR2 SQIVND (reference sequence). V gave up 5 bases and J gave up 0 bases, with 10 bases separating them. Here immunoSEQ multiplex PCR was the method, and the copy in TCRdb shows in-frame clones only, minus some. The table has under 4,000 clones, under 80% seen once. The receptor's source is an adult with Crohn's disease. The chain employs TRBV19 and TRBJ1-4; D may be TRBD1 (5 bases). The sequenced sample was ileal tissue. Here the CDR3 reads CASSSTVATNEKLFF. CDR3 DNA sequence: TGTGCCAGTAGTTCGACAGTAGCAACTAATGAAAAACTGTTTTTT.